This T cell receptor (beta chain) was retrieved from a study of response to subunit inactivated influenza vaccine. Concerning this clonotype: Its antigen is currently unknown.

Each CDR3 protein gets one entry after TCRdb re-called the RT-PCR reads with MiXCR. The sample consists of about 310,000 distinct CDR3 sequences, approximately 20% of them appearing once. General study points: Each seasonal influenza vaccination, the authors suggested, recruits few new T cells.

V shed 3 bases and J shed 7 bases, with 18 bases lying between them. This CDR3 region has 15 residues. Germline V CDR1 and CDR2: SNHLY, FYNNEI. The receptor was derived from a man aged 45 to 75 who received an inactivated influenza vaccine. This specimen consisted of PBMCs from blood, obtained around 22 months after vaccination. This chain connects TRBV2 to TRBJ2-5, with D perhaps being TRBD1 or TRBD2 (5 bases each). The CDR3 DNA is TGTGCCAGCAGTGAGCTGGAGGCGACAGATGTGACCCAGTACTTC. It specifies CASSELEATDVTQYF.